This TCR beta chain emerged from a study of blood T cell repertoires in COVID-19. Turning to the study itself: Italy, Spain and the United States were the sources of the convalescent and acute COVID-19 samples. T cells, B-cell-depleted T cells, or PBMCs supplied cDNA or gDNA.

Under the authors' procedure: Nucleated cell counts were estimated from reference gene primer amplification. The protocol was immunoSEQ multiplex PCR, while the TCRdb copy is restricted to in-frame clones and leaves out a portion. The V and J calls and clone size are taken from that table; D and trimming were inferred from the DNA. The repertoire holds around 100,000 clones, with under 90% as singletons. This clone was seen just once. There are 15 residues in the CDR3. Per the germline V gene, CDR1 is KGHDR and CDR2 is SFDVKD. V was clipped by 6 bases and J by 2 bases; unmatched bases: 8. The chain carries TRBV24-1 and TRBJ2-5, with 7 bases identical to TRBD1. The receptor was derived from a human donor in a cohort sampled during active COVID-19. Source material: peripheral blood. In nucleotides, the CDR3 is TGTGCCACCAGTATCAGGGGGAATGGGCAAGAGACCCAGTACTTC. Its translation is CATSIRGNGQETQYF.